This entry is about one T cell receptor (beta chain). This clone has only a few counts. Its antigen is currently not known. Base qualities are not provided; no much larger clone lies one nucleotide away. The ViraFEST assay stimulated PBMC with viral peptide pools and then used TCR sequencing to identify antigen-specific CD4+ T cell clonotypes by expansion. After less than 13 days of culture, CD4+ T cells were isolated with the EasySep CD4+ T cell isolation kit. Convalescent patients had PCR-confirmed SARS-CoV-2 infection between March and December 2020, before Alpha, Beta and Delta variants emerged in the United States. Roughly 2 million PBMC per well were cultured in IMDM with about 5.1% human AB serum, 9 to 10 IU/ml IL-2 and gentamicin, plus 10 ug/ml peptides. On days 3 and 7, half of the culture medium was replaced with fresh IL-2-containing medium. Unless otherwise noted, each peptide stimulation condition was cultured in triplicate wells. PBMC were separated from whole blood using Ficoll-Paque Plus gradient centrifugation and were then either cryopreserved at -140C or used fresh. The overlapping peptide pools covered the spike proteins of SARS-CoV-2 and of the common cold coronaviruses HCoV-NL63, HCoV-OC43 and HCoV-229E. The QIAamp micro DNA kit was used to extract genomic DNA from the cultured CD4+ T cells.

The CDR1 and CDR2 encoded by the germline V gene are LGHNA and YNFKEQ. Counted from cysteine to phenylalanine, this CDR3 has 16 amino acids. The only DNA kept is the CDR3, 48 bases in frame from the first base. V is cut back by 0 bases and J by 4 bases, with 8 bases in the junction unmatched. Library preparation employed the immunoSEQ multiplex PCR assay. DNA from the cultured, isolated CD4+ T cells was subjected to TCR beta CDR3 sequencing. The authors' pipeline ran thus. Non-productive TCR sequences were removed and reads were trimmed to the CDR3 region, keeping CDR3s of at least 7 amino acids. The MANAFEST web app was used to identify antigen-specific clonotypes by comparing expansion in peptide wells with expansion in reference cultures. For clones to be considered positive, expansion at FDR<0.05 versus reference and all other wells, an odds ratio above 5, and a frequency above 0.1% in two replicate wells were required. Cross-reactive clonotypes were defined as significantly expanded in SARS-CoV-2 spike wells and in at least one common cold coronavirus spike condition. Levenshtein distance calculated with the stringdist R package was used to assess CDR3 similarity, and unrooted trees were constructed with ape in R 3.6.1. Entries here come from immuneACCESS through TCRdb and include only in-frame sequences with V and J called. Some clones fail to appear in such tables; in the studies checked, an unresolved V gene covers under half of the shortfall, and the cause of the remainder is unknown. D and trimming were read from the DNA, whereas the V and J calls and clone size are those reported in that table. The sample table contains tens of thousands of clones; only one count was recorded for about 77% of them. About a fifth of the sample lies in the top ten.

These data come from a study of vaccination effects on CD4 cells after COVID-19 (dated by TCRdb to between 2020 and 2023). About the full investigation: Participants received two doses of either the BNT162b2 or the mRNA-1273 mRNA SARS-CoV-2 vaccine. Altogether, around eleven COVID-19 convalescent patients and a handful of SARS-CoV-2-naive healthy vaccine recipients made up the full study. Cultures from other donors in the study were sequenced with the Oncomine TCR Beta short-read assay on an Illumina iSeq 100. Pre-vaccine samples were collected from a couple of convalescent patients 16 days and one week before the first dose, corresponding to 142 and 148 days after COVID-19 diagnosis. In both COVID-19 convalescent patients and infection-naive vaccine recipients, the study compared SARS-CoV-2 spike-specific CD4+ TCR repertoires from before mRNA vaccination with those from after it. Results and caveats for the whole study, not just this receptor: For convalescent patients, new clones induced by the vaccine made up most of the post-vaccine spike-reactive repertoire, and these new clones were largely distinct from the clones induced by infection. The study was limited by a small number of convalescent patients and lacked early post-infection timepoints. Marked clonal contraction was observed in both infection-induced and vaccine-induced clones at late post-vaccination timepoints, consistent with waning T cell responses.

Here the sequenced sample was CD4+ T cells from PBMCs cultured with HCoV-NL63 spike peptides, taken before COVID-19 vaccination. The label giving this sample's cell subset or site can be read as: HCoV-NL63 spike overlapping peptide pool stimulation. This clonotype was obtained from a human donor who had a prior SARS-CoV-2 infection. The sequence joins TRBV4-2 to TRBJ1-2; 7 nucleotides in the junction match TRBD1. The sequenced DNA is TGTGCCAGCAGCCAAGATACCTATGGGACAGCCTATGGCTACACCTTC. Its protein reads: CASSQDTYGTAYGYTF.